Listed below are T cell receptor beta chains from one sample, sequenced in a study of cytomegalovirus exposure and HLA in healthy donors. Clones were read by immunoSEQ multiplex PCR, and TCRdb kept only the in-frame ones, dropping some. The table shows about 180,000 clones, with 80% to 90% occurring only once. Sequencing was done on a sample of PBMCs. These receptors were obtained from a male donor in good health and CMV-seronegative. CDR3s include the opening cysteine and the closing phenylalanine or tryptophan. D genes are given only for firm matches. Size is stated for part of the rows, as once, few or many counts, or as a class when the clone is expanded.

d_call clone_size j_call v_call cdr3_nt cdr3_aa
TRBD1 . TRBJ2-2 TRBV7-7 TGTGCCAGCAGCGCCGACAGGGGGCGCGGATTCGACGGGGAGCTGTTTTTT CASSADRGRGFDGELFF
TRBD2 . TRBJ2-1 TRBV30 TGTGCCTGGTTCCCCAGGACTAGCGGGGGCCATGAGCAGTTCTTC CAWFPRTSGGHEQFF
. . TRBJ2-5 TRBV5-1 TGCGCCAGCAGCTCCAACAGCCCCAGGGGAGAGACCCAGTACTTC CASSSNSPRGETQYF
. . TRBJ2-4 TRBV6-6 TGTGCCAGCAGTCTCCTTACACCGCACATAAACATTCAGTACTTC CASSLLTPHINIQYF
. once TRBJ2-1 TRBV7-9 TGTGCCAGCAGCCGACGGGGACAAATGGGATACAATGAGCAGTTCTTC CASSRRGQMGYNEQFF
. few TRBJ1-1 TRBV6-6 TGTGCCAGCAGTTACAGGAGGACAGTGTGGACTGAAGCTTTCTTT CASSYRRTVWTEAFF
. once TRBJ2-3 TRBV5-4 TGTGCCAGCAGCCTAGCGACCCGGAGGAGCACAGATACGCAGTATTTT CASSLATRRSTDTQYF
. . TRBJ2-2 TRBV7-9 TGTGCCAGCAGCCTTCCGACAGTCGCGAACACCGGGGAGCTGTTTTTT CASSLPTVANTGELFF
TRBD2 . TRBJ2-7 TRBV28 TGTGCCAGCAGCGCCCCACTAGCGGGCGAGCAGTACTTC CASSAPLAGEQYF
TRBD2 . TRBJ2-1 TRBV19 TGTGCCAGTAGTATAGATTCCCCCAGACTAGCTGGACGAAATGAGCAGTTCTTC CASSIDSPRLAGRNEQFF
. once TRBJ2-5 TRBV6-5 TGTGCCAGCAGTCGTGGACCAGGGGAGACCCAGTACTTC CASSRGPGETQYF
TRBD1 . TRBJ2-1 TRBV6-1 TGTGCCAGCAGTGAAAAAGTTGAGGACAGGGGCGGGAATGAGCAGTTCTTC CASSEKVEDRGGNEQFF
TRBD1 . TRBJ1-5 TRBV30 TGTGCCTGGAGTGCCATTCGACAGGGGGACAATCAGCCCCAGCATTTT CAWSAIRQGDNQPQHF
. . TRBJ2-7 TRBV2 TGTGCCAGCAGTGTGGTTACAGGCGAGCAGTACTTC CASSVVTGEQYF
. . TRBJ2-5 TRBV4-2 TGTGCCAGCAGCCAAGATGCGGACAGTTGGGAGACCCAGTACTTC CASSQDADSWETQYF
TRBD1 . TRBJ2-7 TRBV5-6 TGTGCCAGCAGCGCACCGGGACAGGTGTACGAGCAGTACTTC CASSAPGQVYEQYF
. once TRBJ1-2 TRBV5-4 TGTGCCAGCAGCTTACCAGGAAGTTATGGCTACACCTTC CASSLPGSYGYTF
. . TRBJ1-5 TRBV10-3 TGTGCCATCAGTGAGTCCTTCAGGGGAGGGGATCAGCCCCAGCATTTT CAISESFRGGDQPQHF